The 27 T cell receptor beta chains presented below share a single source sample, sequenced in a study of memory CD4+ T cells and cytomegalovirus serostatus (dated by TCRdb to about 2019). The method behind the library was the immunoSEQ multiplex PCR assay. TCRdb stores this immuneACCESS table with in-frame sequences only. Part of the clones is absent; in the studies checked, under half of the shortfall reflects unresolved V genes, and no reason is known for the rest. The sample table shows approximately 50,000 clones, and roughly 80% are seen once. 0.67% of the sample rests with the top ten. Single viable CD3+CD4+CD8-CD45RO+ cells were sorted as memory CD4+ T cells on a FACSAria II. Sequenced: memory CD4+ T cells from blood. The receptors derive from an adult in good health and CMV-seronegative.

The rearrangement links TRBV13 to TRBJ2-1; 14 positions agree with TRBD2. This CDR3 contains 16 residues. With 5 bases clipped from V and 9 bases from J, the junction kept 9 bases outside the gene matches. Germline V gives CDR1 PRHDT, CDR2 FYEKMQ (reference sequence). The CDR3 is CASSPRLAGGPVEQFF. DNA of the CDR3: TGTGCCAGCAGCCCGCGACTAGCGGGAGGGCCGGTTGAGCAGTTCTTC. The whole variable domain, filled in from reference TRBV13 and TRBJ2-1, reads AAGVIQSPRHLIKEKRETATLKCYPIPRHDTVYWYQQGPGQDPQFLISFYEKMQSDKGSIPDRFSAQQFSDYHSELNMSSLELGDSALYFCASSPRLAGGPVEQFFGPGTRLTVL.

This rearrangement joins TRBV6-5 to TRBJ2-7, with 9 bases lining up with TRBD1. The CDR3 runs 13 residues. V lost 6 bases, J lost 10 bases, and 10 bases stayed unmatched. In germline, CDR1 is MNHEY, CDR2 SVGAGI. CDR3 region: CASRPPDRGKQYF. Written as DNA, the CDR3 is TGTGCCAGCAGACCTCCGGACAGGGGAAAACAGTACTTC.

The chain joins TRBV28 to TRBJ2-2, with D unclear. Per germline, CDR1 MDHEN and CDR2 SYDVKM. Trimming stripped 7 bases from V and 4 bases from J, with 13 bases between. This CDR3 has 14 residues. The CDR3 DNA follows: TGTGCCAGCAAAAATTACCCGTCCACCGGGGAGCTGTTTTTT. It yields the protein CASKNYPSTGELFF. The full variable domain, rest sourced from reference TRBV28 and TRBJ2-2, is DVKVTQSSRYLVKRTGEKVFLECVQDMDHENMFWYRQDPGLGLRLIYFSYDVKMKEKGDIPEGYSVSREKKERFSLILESASTNQTSMYLCASKNYPSTGELFFGEGSRLTVL.

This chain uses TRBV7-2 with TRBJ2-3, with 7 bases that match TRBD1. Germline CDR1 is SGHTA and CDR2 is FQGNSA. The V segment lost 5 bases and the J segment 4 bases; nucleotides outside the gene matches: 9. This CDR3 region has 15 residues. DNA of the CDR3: TGTGCCAGCAGCAGACAGGGCCACCCCGCAGATACGCAGTATTTT. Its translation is CASSRQGHPADTQYF.

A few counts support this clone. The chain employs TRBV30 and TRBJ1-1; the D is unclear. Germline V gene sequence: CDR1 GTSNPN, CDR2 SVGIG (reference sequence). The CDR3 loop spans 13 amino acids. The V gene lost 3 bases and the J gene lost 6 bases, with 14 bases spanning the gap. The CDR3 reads CAWSGTSFAEAFF. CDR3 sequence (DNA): TGTGCCTGGAGCGGAACTTCGTTCGCTGAAGCTTTCTTT.

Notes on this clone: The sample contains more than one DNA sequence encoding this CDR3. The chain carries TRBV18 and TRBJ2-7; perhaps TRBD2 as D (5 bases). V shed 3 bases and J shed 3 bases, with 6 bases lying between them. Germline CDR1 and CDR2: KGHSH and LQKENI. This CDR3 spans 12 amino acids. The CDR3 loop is CASSPGSYEQYF. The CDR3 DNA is TGTGCCAGCTCACCGGGGAGCTACGAGCAGTACTTC.

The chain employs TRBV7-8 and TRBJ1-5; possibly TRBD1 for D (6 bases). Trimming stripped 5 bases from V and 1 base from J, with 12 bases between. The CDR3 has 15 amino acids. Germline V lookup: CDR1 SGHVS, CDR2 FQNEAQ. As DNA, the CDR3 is TGTGCCAGCAGCCCACAGACAGGAAGCAATCAGCCCCAGCATTTT. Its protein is CASSPQTGSNQPQHF.

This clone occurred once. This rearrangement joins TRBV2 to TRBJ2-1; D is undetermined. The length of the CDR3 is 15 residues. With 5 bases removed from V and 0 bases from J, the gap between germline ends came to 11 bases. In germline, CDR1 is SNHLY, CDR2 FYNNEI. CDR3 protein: CASSPTVDSYNEQFF. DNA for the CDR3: TGTGCCAGCAGTCCGACTGTCGACTCCTACAATGAGCAGTTCTTC.

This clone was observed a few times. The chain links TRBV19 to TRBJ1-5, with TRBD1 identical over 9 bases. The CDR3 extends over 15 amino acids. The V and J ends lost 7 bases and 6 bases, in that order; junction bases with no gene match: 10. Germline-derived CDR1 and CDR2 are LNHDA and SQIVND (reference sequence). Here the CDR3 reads CASTTPGQGGQPQHF. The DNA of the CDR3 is TGTGCCAGTACCACTCCGGGACAGGGCGGTCAGCCCCAGCATTTT.

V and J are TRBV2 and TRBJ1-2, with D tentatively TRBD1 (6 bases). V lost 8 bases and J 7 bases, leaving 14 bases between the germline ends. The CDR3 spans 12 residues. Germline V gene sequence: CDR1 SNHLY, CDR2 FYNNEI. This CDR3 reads CASHQGSGGYTF. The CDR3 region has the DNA TGTGCCAGCCACCAGGGGAGCGGTGGCTACACCTTC.

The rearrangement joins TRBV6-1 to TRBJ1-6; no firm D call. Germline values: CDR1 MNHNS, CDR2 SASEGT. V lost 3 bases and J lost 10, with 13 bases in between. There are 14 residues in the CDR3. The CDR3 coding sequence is TGTGCCAGCAGTGACAGGTCCGAACGATCACCCCTCCACTTT. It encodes CASSDRSERSPLHF.

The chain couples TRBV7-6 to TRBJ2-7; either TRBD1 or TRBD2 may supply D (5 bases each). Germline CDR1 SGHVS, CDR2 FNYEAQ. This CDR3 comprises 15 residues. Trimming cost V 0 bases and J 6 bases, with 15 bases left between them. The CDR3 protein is CASSLANEGLGEQYF. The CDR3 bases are TGTGCCAGCAGCTTAGCGAATGAGGGGTTAGGCGAGCAGTACTTC.

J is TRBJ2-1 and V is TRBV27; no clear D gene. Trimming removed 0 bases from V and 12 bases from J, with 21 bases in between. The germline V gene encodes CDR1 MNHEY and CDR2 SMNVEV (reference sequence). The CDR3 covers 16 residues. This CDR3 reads CASSLSVTKTTHWQFF. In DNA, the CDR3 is TGTGCCAGCAGTTTATCGGTGACCAAAACTACGCATTGGCAGTTCTTC.

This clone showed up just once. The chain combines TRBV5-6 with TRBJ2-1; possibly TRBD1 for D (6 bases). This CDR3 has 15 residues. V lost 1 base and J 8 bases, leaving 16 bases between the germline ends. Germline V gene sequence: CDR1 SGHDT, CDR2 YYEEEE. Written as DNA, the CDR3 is TGTGCCAGCAGCTTGAGGGGGTATCGGGGCGATGAGCAGTTCTTC. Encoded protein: CASSLRGYRGDEQFF.

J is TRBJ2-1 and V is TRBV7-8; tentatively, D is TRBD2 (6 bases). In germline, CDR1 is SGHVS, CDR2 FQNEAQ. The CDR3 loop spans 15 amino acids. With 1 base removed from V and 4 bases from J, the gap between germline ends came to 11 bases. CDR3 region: CASSLVGRVYNEQFF. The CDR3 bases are TGTGCCAGCAGCTTAGTCGGGAGAGTATACAATGAGCAGTTCTTC.

DNA of the CDR3: TGTGCCAGCAGCTCCCTTGAGACAGGGGCGACCTACGAGCAGTACTTC. This sequence encodes CASSSLETGATYEQYF. The J gene is TRBJ2-7, the V gene TRBV11-2; 8 bases match TRBD1. Germline V lookup: CDR1 SGHAT, CDR2 FQNNGV. CDR3 length: 16 amino acids. Trimming removed 4 bases from V and 2 bases from J; junction bases left unmatched: 10.

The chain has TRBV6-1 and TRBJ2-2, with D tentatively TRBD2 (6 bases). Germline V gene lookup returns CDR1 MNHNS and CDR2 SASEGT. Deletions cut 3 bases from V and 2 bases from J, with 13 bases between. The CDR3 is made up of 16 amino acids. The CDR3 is CASSDPDYTNTGELFF. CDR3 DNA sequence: TGTGCCAGCAGTGACCCGGACTACACTAACACCGGGGAGCTGTTTTTT.

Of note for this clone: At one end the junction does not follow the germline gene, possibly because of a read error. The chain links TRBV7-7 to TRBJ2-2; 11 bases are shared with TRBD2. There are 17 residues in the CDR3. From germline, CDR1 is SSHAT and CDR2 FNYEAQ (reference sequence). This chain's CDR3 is CASSPESGTSGLGELFF. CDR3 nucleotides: TGTGCTAGCAGCCCGGAATCCGGGACTAGCGGTCTTGGGGAGCTGTTTTTT.

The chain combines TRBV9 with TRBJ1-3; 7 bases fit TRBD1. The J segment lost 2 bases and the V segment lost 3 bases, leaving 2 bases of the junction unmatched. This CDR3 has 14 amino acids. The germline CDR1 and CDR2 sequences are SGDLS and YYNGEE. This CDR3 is CASSEGQPGNTIYF. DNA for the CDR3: TGTGCCAGCAGCGAGGGACAGCCTGGAAACACCATATATTTT.

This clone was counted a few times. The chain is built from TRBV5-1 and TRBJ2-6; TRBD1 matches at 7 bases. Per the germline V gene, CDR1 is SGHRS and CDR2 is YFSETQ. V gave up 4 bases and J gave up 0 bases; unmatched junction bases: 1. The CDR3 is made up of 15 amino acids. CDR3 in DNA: TGCGCCAGCAGCGGGGACAGCTCTGGGGCCAACGTCCTGACTTTC. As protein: CASSGDSSGANVLTF.

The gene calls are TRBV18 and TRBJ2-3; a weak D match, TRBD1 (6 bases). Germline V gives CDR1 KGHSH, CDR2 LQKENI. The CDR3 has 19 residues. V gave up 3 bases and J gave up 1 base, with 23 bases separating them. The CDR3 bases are TGTGCCAGCTCACCGTCAGGGGCCGTGAGTAAATGGGGCACAGATACGCAGTATTTT. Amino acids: CASSPSGAVSKWGTDTQYF.

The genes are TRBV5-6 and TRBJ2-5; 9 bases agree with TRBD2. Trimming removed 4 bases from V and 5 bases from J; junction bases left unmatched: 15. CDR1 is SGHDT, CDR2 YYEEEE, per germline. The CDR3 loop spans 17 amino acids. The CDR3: CASSVMRTSVPSETQYF. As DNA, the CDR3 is TGTGCCAGCAGCGTCATGCGGACTAGCGTACCGAGTGAGACCCAGTACTTC.

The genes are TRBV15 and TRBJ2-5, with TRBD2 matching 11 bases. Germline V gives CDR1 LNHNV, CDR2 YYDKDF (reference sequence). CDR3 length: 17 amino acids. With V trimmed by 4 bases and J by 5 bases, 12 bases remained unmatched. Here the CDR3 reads CATSTISGRAFGETQYF. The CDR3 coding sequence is TGTGCCACCAGCACCATTAGCGGGAGGGCGTTTGGGGAGACCCAGTACTTC.

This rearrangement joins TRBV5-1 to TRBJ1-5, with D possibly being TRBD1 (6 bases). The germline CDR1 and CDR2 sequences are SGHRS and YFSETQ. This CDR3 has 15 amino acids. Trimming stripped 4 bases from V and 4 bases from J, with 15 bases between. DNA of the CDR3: TGCGCCAGCAGCCCACAGGGCGGATTTAATCAGCCCCAGCATTTT. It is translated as CASSPQGGFNQPQHF.

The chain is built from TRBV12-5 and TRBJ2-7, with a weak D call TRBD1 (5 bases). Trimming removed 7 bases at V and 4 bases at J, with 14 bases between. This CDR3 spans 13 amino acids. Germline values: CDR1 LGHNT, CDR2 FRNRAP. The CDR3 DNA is TGTGCTAGTGCGCAGGGTCTATCTTACGAGCAGTACTTC. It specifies CASAQGLSYEQYF.

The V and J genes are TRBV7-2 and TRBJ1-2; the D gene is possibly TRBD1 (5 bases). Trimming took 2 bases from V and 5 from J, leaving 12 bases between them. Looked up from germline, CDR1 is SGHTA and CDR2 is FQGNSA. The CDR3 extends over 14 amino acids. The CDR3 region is CASSLSGTGYGYTF. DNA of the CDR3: TGTGCCAGCAGCTTATCAGGGACGGGATATGGCTACACCTTC. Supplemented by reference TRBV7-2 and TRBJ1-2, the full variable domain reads GAGVSQSPSNKVTEKGKDVELRCDPISGHTALYWYRQSLGQGLEFLIYFQGNSAPDKSGLPSDRFSAERTGGSVSTLTIQRTQQEDSAVYLCASSLSGTGYGYTFGSGTRLTVV.

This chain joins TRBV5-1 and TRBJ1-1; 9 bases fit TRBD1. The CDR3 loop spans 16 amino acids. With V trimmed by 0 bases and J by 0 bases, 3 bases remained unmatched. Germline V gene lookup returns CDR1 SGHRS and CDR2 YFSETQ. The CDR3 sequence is CASSLGQGGLNTEAFF. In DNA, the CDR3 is TGCGCCAGCAGCTTGGGACAGGGGGGATTGAACACTGAAGCTTTCTTT.